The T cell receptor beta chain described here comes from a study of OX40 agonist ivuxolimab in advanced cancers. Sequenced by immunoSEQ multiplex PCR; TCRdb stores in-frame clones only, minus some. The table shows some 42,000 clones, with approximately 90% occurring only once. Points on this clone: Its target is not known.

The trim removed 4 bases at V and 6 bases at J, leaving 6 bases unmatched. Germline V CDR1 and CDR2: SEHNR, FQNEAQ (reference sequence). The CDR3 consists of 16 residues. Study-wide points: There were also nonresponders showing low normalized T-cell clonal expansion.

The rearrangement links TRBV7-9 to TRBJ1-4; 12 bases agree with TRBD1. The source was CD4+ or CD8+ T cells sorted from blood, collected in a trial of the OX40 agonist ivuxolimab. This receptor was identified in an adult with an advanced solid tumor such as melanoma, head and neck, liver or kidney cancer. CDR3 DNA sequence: TGTGCCAGCAGCTCCCGGGACAGGGGGCAGGATGAAAAACTGTTTTTT. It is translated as CASSSRDRGQDEKLFF. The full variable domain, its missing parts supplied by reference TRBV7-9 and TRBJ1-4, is DTGVSQNPRHKITKRGQNVTFRCDPISEHNRLYWYRQTLGQGPEFLTYFQNEAQLEKSRLLSDRFSAERPKGSFSTLEIQRTEQGDSAMYLCASSSRDRGQDEKLFFGSGTQLSVL.